These 32 T cell receptor beta chains were all obtained from the same sample, sequenced in a study of blood T cell repertoires in COVID-19. The data were produced by immunoSEQ multiplex PCR, yet TCRdb's version contains in-frame clones alone and is incomplete. The repertoire holds about 100,000 clones, roughly 90% seen once, with roughly 4.2% in the top ten. Sequencing was performed on peripheral blood. The receptors were sampled from a human donor with COVID-19, enrolled during active disease. The donor label of this sample is uncertain.

The rearrangement links TRBV5-1 to TRBJ2-1; possibly TRBD1 for D (6 bases). This CDR3 contains 15 residues. Germline V gives CDR1 SGHRS, CDR2 YFSETQ. Between the trimmed V and J ends, which lost 0 bases and 7 bases, there was a span of 14 bases. The CDR3 loop is CASSLEGGEANEQFF. CDR3 DNA sequence: TGCGCCAGCAGCTTGGAAGGGGGTGAGGCGAATGAGCAGTTCTTC.

This chain connects TRBV19 to TRBJ1-1; a possible D gene is TRBD1 (5 bases). The CDR3 loop spans 18 amino acids. The germline V gene encodes CDR1 LNHDA and CDR2 SQIVND (reference sequence). Trimming took 7 bases from V and 0 from J, leaving 24 bases between them. For the CDR3, the DNA is TGTGCCAGTACCATCGGGGGGACCGTACCGGGGGTGAACACTGAAGCTTTCTTT. Amino acids: CASTIGGTVPGVNTEAFF. Full variable domain (rest looked up from reference TRBV19 and TRBJ1-1): DGGITQSPKYLFRKEGQNVTLSCEQNLNHDAMYWYRQDPGQGLRLIYYSQIVNDFQKGDIAEGYSVSREKKESFPLTVTSAQKNPTAFYLCASTIGGTVPGVNTEAFFGQGTRLTVV.

The gene calls are TRBV2 and TRBJ2-7; D is uncertain. V was cut by 6 bases and J by 4 bases, with 16 bases left in between. The CDR3 is made up of 14 amino acids. The germline V gene has CDR1 SNHLY and CDR2 FYNNEI. Here the CDR3 DNA reads TGTGCCAGCAGAATCACCGGGTATGTGTACGAGCAGTACTTC. It yields the protein CASRITGYVYEQYF.

A few counts support this clone. The V call is TRBV19, the J call TRBJ2-7; D unresolved. The germline V and J ends were trimmed by 4 bases and 0 bases, with 13 bases remaining between them. CDR3 size: 15 residues. Germline V gene sequence: CDR1 LNHDA, CDR2 SQIVND (reference sequence). The DNA of the CDR3 is TGTGCCAGTAGTACGACTTACTCGGGCTCCTACGAGCAGTACTTC. It yields the protein CASSTTYSGSYEQYF.

V gene TRBV6-1 combines with J gene TRBJ1-6; TRBD1 matches 11 bases. This CDR3 has 14 residues. Germline V gene sequence: CDR1 MNHNS, CDR2 SASEGT. J gave up 10 bases and V 1 base, and 0 bases lay outside the gene matches. CDR3 in amino acids: CASSEGTGGSPLHF. DNA for the CDR3: TGTGCCAGCAGTGAAGGGACAGGGGGCTCACCCCTCCACTTT.

CDR3 sequence (DNA): TGTGCCAGCAGCTCCCTGAGAGGGAGCACTGAAGCTTTCTTT. This sequence encodes CASSSLRGSTEAFF. V is TRBV11-3 and J is TRBJ1-1; D gene ambiguous. V gave up 4 bases and J gave up 4 bases, with 13 bases separating them. The CDR3 is made up of 14 amino acids. The germline gives CDR1 SGHNT, CDR2 YENEEA.

This clone was counted a few times. This sequence joins TRBV6-5 and TRBJ2-7, with TRBD1 identical over 8 bases. This CDR3 comprises 14 residues. V shed 6 bases and J 1 base; nucleotides not matched to a gene: 5. CDR1 is MNHEY and CDR2 is SVGAGI in the germline V gene. The CDR3 DNA reads as TGTGCCAGCAGAGACGACAGGGGATCCTACGAGCAGTACTTC. Translation: CASRDDRGSYEQYF.

The chain has TRBV12-5 and TRBJ2-7; weak D call: TRBD1 (6 bases). V was shortened by 1 base and J by 0 bases, with 7 bases between the two germline ends. The CDR3 has 14 amino acids. CDR1 is LGHNT, CDR2 FRNRAP, per germline. CDR3 amino acids: CASGLGTVSYEQYF. For the CDR3, the DNA is TGTGCTAGTGGTTTGGGGACAGTCTCCTACGAGCAGTACTTC. Complete variable domain (other parts from reference TRBV12-5 and TRBJ2-7): DARVTQTPRHKVTEMGQEVTMRCQPILGHNTVFWYRQTMMQGLELLAYFRNRAPLDDSGMPKDRFSAEMPDATLATLKIQPSEPRDSAVYFCASGLGTVSYEQYFGPGTRLTVT.

The chain combines TRBV4-1 with TRBJ2-2, with TRBD1 identical over 8 bases. Germline loops: CDR1 MGHRA, CDR2 YSYEKL. Trimming cost V 3 bases and J 6 bases; bases outside gene matches: 6. This CDR3 is 15 amino acids long. The CDR3 DNA reads TGCGCCAGCAGCCACGCGGACAGGGAAGCCGGGGAGCTGTTTTTT. This translates into CASSHADREAGELFF.

J is TRBJ1-1 and V is TRBV7-3; 7 positions agree with TRBD1. The V segment lost 2 bases and the J segment 4 bases; nucleotides outside the gene matches: 7. Germline values: CDR1 SGHTA, CDR2 FQGTGA. This CDR3 has 15 amino acids. CDR3 in amino acids: CASSLVAGGVTEAFF. DNA of the CDR3: TGTGCCAGCAGCTTAGTGGCAGGGGGAGTCACTGAAGCTTTCTTT.

This chain joins TRBV5-1 and TRBJ2-7; D gene ambiguous. The V end lost 0 bases, the J end lost 0 bases, and 7 bases lay between the germline ends. Germline loops: CDR1 SGHRS, CDR2 YFSETQ. The CDR3 spans 14 residues. The CDR3 protein is CASSLAPGSYEQYF. Written as DNA, the CDR3 is TGCGCCAGCAGCTTGGCCCCAGGCTCCTACGAGCAGTACTTC.

V and J are TRBV6-5 and TRBJ1-6; D is unclear. The CDR3 is 15 amino acids. V dropped 0 bases and J dropped 10 bases, with 13 bases sitting between them. Germline V gives CDR1 MNHEY, CDR2 SVGAGI. The CDR3 here is CASSYSTGFGSPLHF. The CDR3 region has the DNA TGTGCCAGCAGTTACTCTACGGGGTTCGGCTCACCCCTCCACTTT.

The rearrangement uses TRBV4-2 and TRBJ2-1; tentatively, D is TRBD2 (5 bases). The germline V gene encodes CDR1 LGHNA and CDR2 YNFKEQ. This CDR3 region has 15 residues. Trimming took 4 bases from V and 1 from J, leaving 11 bases between them. The CDR3 DNA reads TGTGCCAGCAGCCGTTCGGAGGAGTCCTACAATGAGCAGTTCTTC. Residues: CASSRSEESYNEQFF.

This chain connects TRBV7-9 to TRBJ2-1; a possible D gene is TRBD2 (5 bases). With 3 bases removed from V and 2 bases from J, the gap between germline ends came to 8 bases. CDR1 and CDR2 from the germline V gene are SEHNR and FQNEAQ (reference sequence). The CDR3 totals 14 residues. The CDR3 coding sequence is TGTGCCAGCAGCTTTGAGGGAGCCTACAATGAGCAGTTCTTC. Its protein product is CASSFEGAYNEQFF. Full variable domain (rest looked up from reference TRBV7-9 and TRBJ2-1): DTGVSQNPRHKITKRGQNVTFRCDPISEHNRLYWYRQTLGQGPEFLTYFQNEAQLEKSRLLSDRFSAERPKGSFSTLEIQRTEQGDSAMYLCASSFEGAYNEQFFGPGTRLTVL.

J is TRBJ1-2 and V is TRBV6-1, with D possibly matching TRBD1 (5 bases). Trimming removed 1 base at V and 6 bases at J, with 18 bases between. The CDR3 extends over 16 amino acids. Germline V lookup: CDR1 MNHNS, CDR2 SASEGT. The CDR3 DNA follows: TGTGCCAGCAGTGAAGTTACTGGTAGGGGAACGGATGGCTACACCTTC. Its protein product is CASSEVTGRGTDGYTF.

The chain recombines TRBV13 with TRBJ2-3, with D perhaps matching TRBD2 (6 bases). Germline CDR1 reads PRHDT; CDR2 reads FYEKMQ (reference sequence). V was clipped by 3 bases and J by 4 bases, with 14 bases between them. The CDR3 consists of 15 residues. The CDR3 is CASSFLAGSSDTQYF. In nucleotides, the CDR3 is TGTGCCAGCAGCTTCCTTGCGGGAAGTTCAGATACGCAGTATTTT.

V and J are TRBV11-3 and TRBJ2-7; TRBD1 is a possible D gene (6 bases). This CDR3 contains 14 residues. Trimming stripped 3 bases from V and 0 bases from J, with 9 bases between. Germline-derived CDR1 and CDR2 are SGHNT and YENEEA. The CDR3 region is CASSFDRNSYEQYF. The DNA of the CDR3 is TGTGCCAGCAGCTTTGACAGGAACTCCTACGAGCAGTACTTC.

This chain joins TRBV2 and TRBJ1-1; 8 bases align to TRBD1. The CDR3 loop spans 15 amino acids. Germline V gives CDR1 SNHLY, CDR2 FYNNEI. Trimming cost V 2 bases and J 3 bases; bases outside gene matches: 5. CDR3 in amino acids: CASSEQGAEDTEAFF. CDR3 DNA: TGTGCCAGCAGTGAACAGGGGGCGGAGGACACTGAAGCTTTCTTT. The full variable domain, its missing parts supplied by reference TRBV2 and TRBJ1-1, is EPEVTQTPSHQVTQMGQEVILRCVPISNHLYFYWYRQILGQKVEFLVSFYNNEISEKSEIFDDQFSVERPDGSNFTLKIRSTKLEDSAMYFCASSEQGAEDTEAFFGQGTRLTVV.

V and J are TRBV10-3 and TRBJ1-3; D unclear. Trimming shortened V by 10 bases and J by 4 bases, and 8 bases separated the two germline ends. Germline loops: CDR1 ENHRY, CDR2 SYGVKD. The CDR3 has 11 residues. CDR3 amino acids: CATETGNTIYF. In nucleotides, the CDR3 is TGTGCCACTGAGACAGGAAACACCATATATTTT.

A single count supports this clone. V usage is TRBV2 and J usage is TRBJ1-1; 7 bases map to TRBD1. This CDR3 is 13 amino acids long. From germline, CDR1 is SNHLY and CDR2 FYNNEI. V gave up 11 bases and J gave up 7 bases; unmatched junction bases: 13. CDR3 region: CAVQGPSVFEAFF. Written as DNA, the CDR3 is TGTGCCGTACAGGGGCCGTCCGTATTTGAAGCTTTCTTT.

The V call is TRBV2, the J call TRBJ1-5; D gene unclear. In germline, CDR1 is SNHLY, CDR2 FYNNEI. The CDR3 consists of 13 residues. Trimming removed 1 base from V and 7 bases from J, with 8 bases in between. The CDR3 DNA sequence: TGTGCCAGCAGTGAAGGCAGGCTCCAGCCCCAGCATTTT. Its translation is CASSEGRLQPQHF. Together with reference TRBV2 and TRBJ1-5, the CDR3 gives the full variable domain: EPEVTQTPSHQVTQMGQEVILRCVPISNHLYFYWYRQILGQKVEFLVSFYNNEISEKSEIFDDQFSVERPDGSNFTLKIRSTKLEDSAMYFCASSEGRLQPQHFGDGTRLSIL.

This chain uses TRBV7-3 with TRBJ1-2; no clear D. Looked up from germline, CDR1 is SGHTA and CDR2 is FQGTGA. Trimming cost V 5 bases and J 0 bases, with 7 bases left between them. The CDR3 runs to 13 residues. Here the CDR3 DNA reads TGTGCCAGCAGCCTTACTGCTAACTATGGCTACACCTTC. It translates to CASSLTANYGYTF.

The CDR3 sequence: CASSSLEPPMNTEAFF. The CDR3 nucleotides read TGCGCCAGCAGCTCGCTCGAGCCTCCGATGAACACTGAAGCTTTCTTT. This chain links TRBV5-1 with TRBJ1-1; no clear D gene. The ends were cut back, 3 bases at V and 0 bases at J, with 15 bases in the middle. The germline gives CDR1 SGHRS, CDR2 YFSETQ. The CDR3 loop spans 16 amino acids. Looking up the rest from reference TRBV5-1 and TRBJ1-1 gives the full variable domain: KAGVTQTPRYLIKTRGQQVTLSCSPISGHRSVSWYQQTPGQGLQFLFEYFSETQRNKGNFPGRFSGRQFSNSRSEMNVSTLELGDSALYLCASSSLEPPMNTEAFFGQGTRLTVV.

The sample holds one count of this clone. The chain has TRBV30 and TRBJ1-1; 7 positions match TRBD1. The CDR3 loop spans 13 amino acids. Losses at the gene ends were 1 base for V and 7 bases for J; bases not matched to a gene: 6. From germline, CDR1 is GTSNPN and CDR2 SVGIG (reference sequence). DNA for the CDR3: TGTGCCTGGAGTGAGGGGGCGGGTGGTGAAGCTTTCTTT. Its translation: CAWSEGAGGEAFF.

The chain is built from TRBV20-1 and TRBJ1-3, with 7 positions matching TRBD1. V lost 3 bases, J lost 2 bases, and 10 bases stayed unmatched. The CDR3 totals 16 residues. Germline V CDR1 and CDR2: DFQATT, SNEGSKA (reference sequence). CDR3 residues: CSASNDREEAGNTIYF. CDR3 bases: TGCAGTGCTAGTAACGACAGGGAAGAAGCTGGAAACACCATATATTTT.

The sample holds a few counts of this clone. The chain combines TRBV6-2 or TRBV6-3 with TRBJ2-3; TRBD2 aligns across 12 bases. Germline lookup yields CDR1 MNHEY and CDR2 SVGEGT. With 6 bases clipped from V and 8 bases from J, the junction kept 12 bases outside the gene matches. The CDR3 extends over 16 amino acids. CDR3: CASSQTSGGSGGTQYF. The DNA for the CDR3 is TGTGCCAGCAGCCAGACTAGCGGGGGTTCTGGGGGTACGCAGTATTTT.

This chain connects TRBV11-2 to TRBJ1-1; 8 nucleotides line up with TRBD1. Unmatched junction bases numbered 13, after V lost 6 bases and J lost 4 bases. The CDR3 is made up of 16 amino acids. CDR1 is SGHAT and CDR2 is FQNNGV in the germline V gene. The DNA of the CDR3 is TGTGCCAGCAGGTCCTCCAGGGGCAGGGGGCTCACTGAAGCTTTCTTT. Its protein product is CASRSSRGRGLTEAFF.

This chain joins TRBV5-1 and TRBJ2-7; D perhaps matches TRBD1 (5 bases). V lost 2 bases, J lost 7 bases, and 13 bases lay in between. Germline V lookup: CDR1 SGHRS, CDR2 YFSETQ. The CDR3 contains 13 residues. CDR3 coding DNA: TGCGCCAGCAGCTTCCCCCAGGGTGGGGAGCAGTACTTC. It encodes CASSFPQGGEQYF.

V and J are TRBV11-2 and TRBJ2-3, with TRBD2 identical over 12 bases. Germline-derived CDR1 and CDR2 are SGHAT and FQNNGV. The V segment lost 6 bases and the J segment 12 bases; nucleotides outside the gene matches: 4. The CDR3 length is 12 residues. The CDR3 DNA reads TGTGCCAGCAGTTGGACTAGCGGGGCTCAGTATTTT. Amino acid sequence: CASSWTSGAQYF. Looking up the rest from reference TRBV11-2 and TRBJ2-3 gives the full variable domain: EAGVAQSPRYKIIEKRQSVAFWCNPISGHATLYWYQQILGQGPKLLIQFQNNGVVDDSQLPKDRFSAERLKGVDSTLKIQPAKLEDSAVYLCASSWTSGAQYFGPGTRLTVL.

The chain has TRBV6-5 and TRBJ1-1; unclear D gene. There are 12 residues in the CDR3. The V gene's germline CDR1 is MNHEY and CDR2 SVGAGI. The V end lost 10 bases, the J end lost 4 bases, and 13 bases lay between the germline ends. In nucleotides, the CDR3 is TGTGCCACGGCGGGTTTGCCCACTGAAGCTTTCTTT. Translating gives CATAGLPTEAFF.

J is TRBJ1-5 and V is TRBV7-8; TRBD1 matches 7 bases. After removal of 0 bases from V and 6 bases from J, the junction contained 8 bases not matched to a gene. Germline V gene data show CDR1 as SGHVS and CDR2 as FQNEAQ. This CDR3 is 16 amino acids long. This CDR3 reads CASSLAMAGGIQPQHF. In DNA form, the CDR3 reads TGTGCCAGCAGCTTAGCAATGGCAGGGGGTATTCAGCCCCAGCATTTT.

The chain has TRBV19 and TRBJ2-3, with 7 bases matching TRBD2. Losses at the gene ends were 0 bases for V and 1 base for J; bases not matched to a gene: 13. The length of the CDR3 is 19 residues. The germline V gene has CDR1 LNHDA and CDR2 SQIVND (reference sequence). The CDR3 sequence: CASSIDPPGWAGGTDTQYF. In nucleotides, the CDR3 is TGTGCCAGTAGTATAGATCCCCCTGGCTGGGCGGGGGGCACAGATACGCAGTATTTT.